Presented here are 17 T cell receptor beta chains from one specimen sequenced in a study of Graves' ophthalmopathy and Graves' hyperthyroidism. Amplification of the TCR beta CDR3 regions used RNA transcripts (as template). HTBI-primed first-round RT-PCR preceded second-round multiplex PCR. One entry per CDR3 protein results from TCRdb running MiXCR on the multiplex PCR reads. Of under 350,000 distinct CDR3 sequences listed, roughly 16% are singletons. The sequenced material came from peripheral blood. The source is an adult man with Graves' ophthalmopathy.

This clonotype was detected many times. The chain joins TRBV5-1 to TRBJ2-1; tentatively, D is TRBD2 (6 bases). CDR1 and CDR2 from the germline V gene are SGHRS and YFSETQ. The CDR3 has 12 residues. V lost 5 bases and J lost 7, with 10 bases in between. The CDR3 DNA reads as TGCGCCAGCAGGCCCGGAGGGAATGAGCAGTTCTTC. This codes for CASRPGGNEQFF.

This clonotype was recorded at least ten times. V and J are TRBV12-3 or TRBV12-4 and TRBJ2-5; D gene ambiguous. The CDR3 is 13 residues long. V dropped 3 bases and J dropped 1 base, with 6 bases sitting between them. The CDR3 region is CASSFYSQETQYF. DNA of the CDR3: TGTGCCAGCAGTTTTTACAGCCAAGAGACCCAGTACTTC.

This clonotype was observed at least ten times. The gene calls are TRBV10-2 and TRBJ1-5, with 7 bases identical to TRBD1. In germline, CDR1 is WSHSY, CDR2 SAAADI. With 5 bases clipped from V and 6 bases from J, the junction kept 7 bases outside the gene matches. The CDR3 runs to 14 residues. The CDR3 bases are TGCGCCAGCAGTAAGGCCTCAGGGGGTCAGCCCCAGCATTTT. Its translation is CASSKASGGQPQHF.

This clonotype was observed many times. The CDR3 loop is CASSHGGPNSPLHF. The DNA for the CDR3 is TGTGCCAGCAGCCACGGGGGTCCTAATTCACCCCTCCACTTT. This chain uses TRBV4-2 with TRBJ1-6; D possibly corresponds to TRBD1 (5 bases). In germline, CDR1 is LGHNA, CDR2 YNFKEQ. The CDR3 runs 14 residues. V lost 3 bases and J lost 6, with 9 bases in between.

There are many counts of this clonotype. The J gene is TRBJ2-7, the V gene TRBV6-2 or TRBV6-3; no reliable D call. The length of the CDR3 is 15 residues. Trimming took off 2 bases at V and 3 bases at J, with 14 bases between the two ends. Germline values: CDR1 MNHEY, CDR2 SVGEGT. CDR3 DNA: TGTGCCAGCAGTTACAGGCAGCTAGGCGACTACGAGCAGTACTTC. Translated, it gives CASSYRQLGDYEQYF.

This clonotype was counted many times. The chain joins TRBV12-3 or TRBV12-4 to TRBJ2-2; D is undetermined. V was cut by 3 bases and J by 6 bases, with 5 bases left in between. This CDR3 has 12 amino acids. CDR3 sequence (DNA): TGTGCCAGCAGTTTTGCGGCCGGGGAGCTGTTTTTT. It specifies CASSFAAGELFF.

In its sample, this clonotype was seen many times. The chain has TRBV6-2 or TRBV6-3 and TRBJ1-5, with 9 bases that match TRBD1. Germline assignment: CDR1 MNHEY and CDR2 SVGEGT. The CDR3 length is 18 residues. After removal of 6 bases from V and 0 bases from J, the junction contained 12 bases not matched to a gene. This CDR3 reads CASSSTGQGRYSNQPQHF. The DNA of the CDR3 is TGTGCCAGCAGCTCTACGGGACAGGGTCGATATAGCAATCAGCCCCAGCATTTT.

The sample holds many counts of this clonotype. This sequence joins TRBV14 and TRBJ2-5; the match to TRBD1 covers 8 bases. V was pared by 4 bases and J by 1 base, with 5 bases of the junction left unmatched. This CDR3 has 15 residues. Germline assignment: CDR1 SGHDN and CDR2 FVKESK. The CDR3 region is CASSLRQGSQETQYF. As DNA, the CDR3 is TGTGCCAGCAGCCTGAGACAGGGGAGCCAAGAGACCCAGTACTTC.

This clonotype showed up just a few times. This chain links TRBV5-1 with TRBJ2-7; D may match TRBD1 or TRBD2 (7 bases each). CDR1 is SGHRS and CDR2 is YFSETQ in the germline V gene. Trimming cost V 2 bases and J 7 bases, with 10 bases left between them. The CDR3 totals 12 residues. The CDR3: CASSFRGGEQYF. For the CDR3, the DNA is TGCGCCAGCAGCTTCAGGGGGGGGGAGCAGTACTTC. Full variable domain (outside the CDR3, taken from reference TRBV5-1 and TRBJ2-7): KAGVTQTPRYLIKTRGQQVTLSCSPISGHRSVSWYQQTPGQGLQFLFEYFSETQRNKGNFPGRFSGRQFSNSRSEMNVSTLELGDSALYLCASSFRGGEQYFGPGTRLTVT.

This clonotype was seen repeatedly, ten times or more. The chain is built from TRBV27 and TRBJ2-5; 13 bases agree with TRBD2. V shed 5 bases and J 7 bases; nucleotides not matched to a gene: 16. Germline-derived CDR1 and CDR2 are MNHEY and SMNVEV (reference sequence). The CDR3 runs 18 residues. DNA for the CDR3: TGTGCCAGCAGTCCAGAGCCGGGACTAGCGGGACGGAGGGGGACCCAGTACTTC. Translating it yields CASSPEPGLAGRRGTQYF.

This clonotype occurred many times. The rearrangement links TRBV11-2 to TRBJ2-2; weak D call: TRBD1 (5 bases). V was trimmed by 5 bases and J by 7 bases, leaving 5 bases between them. The length of the CDR3 is 11 residues. Per germline, CDR1 SGHAT and CDR2 FQNNGV. The CDR3 protein is CASSQGGELFF. CDR3 nucleotide sequence: TGTGCCAGCAGCCAGGGCGGGGAGCTGTTTTTT.

The CDR3 region has the DNA TGTGCCAGCAGCGACCTACCTGGCTACGAGCAGTACTTC. Translating it yields CASSDLPGYEQYF. This chain links TRBV3-1 with TRBJ2-7; D remains unclear. The CDR3 has 13 amino acids. Trimming cost V 5 bases and J 3 bases, with 11 bases left between them. Germline V lookup: CDR1 LGHDT, CDR2 YNNKEL (reference sequence).

V is TRBV6-5 and J is TRBJ1-2; 7 positions match TRBD1. Germline V gene lookup returns CDR1 MNHEY and CDR2 SVGAGI. This CDR3 has 15 residues. With 4 bases clipped from V and 8 bases from J, the junction kept 13 bases outside the gene matches. DNA of the CDR3: TGTGCCAGCAGTTTACACGATCGCAGGGGGGGCGGCTACACCTTC. This translates into CASSLHDRRGGGYTF.

There are many counts of this clonotype. The genes are TRBV20-1 and TRBJ2-7; D perhaps matches TRBD2 (5 bases). Per the germline V gene, CDR1 is DFQATT and CDR2 is SNEGSKA (reference sequence). With 0 bases removed from V and 4 bases from J, the gap between germline ends came to 13 bases. CDR3 length: 14 residues. The CDR3 loop reads CSARDPGLLYEQYF. The CDR3 DNA sequence: TGCAGTGCTAGAGATCCAGGACTTTTATACGAGCAGTACTTC.

This clonotype was detected many times. This chain links TRBV20-1 with TRBJ2-4, with 8 positions matching TRBD1. Germline-derived CDR1 and CDR2 are DFQATT and SNEGSKA (reference sequence). The V gene end was trimmed by 0 bases and the J gene end by 1 base; junction bases not matched to a gene: 2. This CDR3 contains 15 residues. This CDR3 is CSARDQGAAKNIQYF. The CDR3 DNA reads as TGCAGTGCTAGAGATCAGGGGGCGGCCAAAAACATTCAGTACTTC.

Many counts were recorded for this clonotype. The gene calls are TRBV3-1 and TRBJ2-5; no firm D call. The V gene lost 4 bases and the J gene lost 5 bases, with 8 bases spanning the gap. The CDR3 spans 12 residues. Germline CDR1 is LGHDT and CDR2 is YNNKEL (reference sequence). For the CDR3, the DNA is TGTGCCAGCAGCCTACAGATGGAGACCCAGTACTTC. It specifies CASSLQMETQYF.

This clonotype showed up many times. The rearrangement links TRBV5-1 to TRBJ2-2; D is ambiguous. V was shortened by 0 bases and J by 8 bases, with 8 bases between the two germline ends. CDR3 length equals 13 residues. Germline loops: CDR1 SGHRS, CDR2 YFSETQ. The CDR3: CASSLVRRGELFF. In nucleotides, the CDR3 is TGCGCCAGCAGCTTGGTTCGTCGAGGGGAGCTGTTTTTT.